This entry is about one TCR beta chain. Its antigen has not been determined. No base-level quality is on record; no much larger clone is a single base apart. This specimen comes from a study of shared clonotypes between healthy human individuals (dated by TCRdb to the early 2020s). Study-wide context: The cohort comprised a couple of women and a few men aged 18 to 49 years. For each donor, three plates each were used for CD4 naive and CD4 memory, two plates were used for CD8 naive, and one plate was used for CD8 memory. To estimate repertoire size and how much clonotype sharing occurs between individuals, the study deeply sequenced the blood TCR repertoires of several healthy adults. To increase sequencing depth and limit assay-specific biases, different laboratories used diverse techniques to prepare libraries and sequence TCR repertoires. Leukapheresis yielded between about 0.85 and 10 billion PBMCs per donor. The full study reports these points: Only blood was sampled, and tissue TCR repertoires likely differ from those in blood. Because the study included only a small number of donors, the genetic and exposure-history diversity represented was limited. Across a few donors, approximately 5% of naive CD4, approximately 3.5% of naive CD8, 2.3% of memory CD4, and approximately 0.4% of memory CD8 clonotypes were shared. Based on pairwise subsampling, the degree of clonotype sharing among donors was expected to be affected by sequencing depth. Naive subsets generally had larger estimated clonotype richness than memory subsets. Even with the large sequencing depth, rarefaction of the sorted-subset datasets indicated that sequencing was incomplete. Higher generation probabilities were observed for clonotypes shared by all four sorted-subset donors than for non-shared clonotypes.

CD8 naive samples were obtained by positive selection for CCR7 among CD45RO-negative cells, yielding a CD45RA+CCR7+ population from which TemRA cells were excluded. The donors were healthy, HIV-negative adults with no recently reported acute infections or vaccinations. Every donor was a Caucasian adult living in Nashville, Tennessee, USA. After blood collection by leukapheresis, PBMCs were isolated using Ficoll-Histopaque density gradient centrifugation and then cryopreserved in the vapor phase of liquid nitrogen. Purity and quantity of every magnetically sorted T cell population were checked by analytical flow cytometry. From each sorted fraction, genomic DNA was isolated and quantified by UV absorbance on a Nanodrop 2000c. Using the deep immunoSEQ assay, multiplex PCR amplified TCR CDR3 regions from genomic DNA. Extracted genomic DNA from each cell subset was spread evenly across all wells of several immunoSEQ 96-well plates, with each plate serving as a replicate. For sorted subsets, each replicate PCR was loaded with approximately 0.2 ug genomic DNA, equivalent to 30,000 or so T cell genomes. Purified libraries were measured with a Qubit 3.0 fluorometer, size-checked on a Bioanalyzer 2100, and measured again with the KAPA Library Quantification kit. Each immunoSEQ 96-well plate was sequenced on its own single-read 150-cycle Illumina NextSeq 550 flow cell. As for the original processing: Because only junctional sequences without quality scores were contained in the immunoSEQ output, filtering matching that applied to full-length reads could not be performed. To assign V/J genes and CDR3, sequences were annotated using PyIR, a Python wrapper for IgBLAST v1.9, with IMGT germline references. Reads were filtered out if the reads had weak V/J assignments (E-value above 1e-6), no CDR3, stop codons, out-of-frame junctions, or ambiguous translated residues. V3J clonotypes were defined as sequences sharing the same inferred V gene, J gene, and CDR3 amino acid sequence. Percentage overlap between repertoires was computed as shared unique clonotypes divided by the size of the smaller repertoire. Three approaches were used to assess repertoire richness: RTK rarefaction, the Chao1 estimator, and Recon v2.1 estimates of unobserved clonotypes. For all TCRbeta clonotypes obtained by the gDNA method from a few donors, generation probabilities were computed with OLGA. TCRdb carries this immuneACCESS record with in-frame sequences only. Its versions omit some clonotypes, under half of them owing to an unresolved V gene in the studies checked, with the rest unexplained. V and J calls plus clone size are reproduced from that table; the DNA served to infer D and trimming. The sample contains more than 500,000 clones, about 95% of them found a single time. The ten largest clonotypes hold around 0.11% of the sample.

V is trimmed back by 0 bases and J by 7 bases, and the junction contains 5 bases that no gene match accounts for. Its CDR3 holds 15 amino acids, cysteine through phenylalanine. This entry keeps only the CDR3 DNA: 45 bases, framed from base 1. Taken from the germline V gene, the CDR1 and CDR2 loops are MGHRA and YSYEKL. The receptor was derived from a woman under 40 in good health. The chain is assembled from TRBV4-1 and TRBJ2-2; 7 junctional bases match TRBD2. The sample taken for sequencing was naive CD8+ T cells sorted from blood. In light of the paper, this sample's cell subset or site label describes: CD45RA+CCR7+. The bases read TGCGCCAGCAGCCAAGAAGGCGGGAGCATCGGGGAGCTGTTTTTT. This yields the protein CASSQEGGSIGELFF.